This T cell receptor beta chain originates from a study of cytomegalovirus exposure and HLA in healthy donors. In the case of this clone: Its target is not known.

PCR amplification relied on 60 Vbeta primers (plus 13 Jbeta primers). Libraries were prepared by immunoSEQ multiplex PCR; TCRdb keeps only in-frame clonotypes and omits some of them. The sample records roughly 100,000 clones, about 75% being singletons. Study results and caveats: The only immune exposure information that was available was CMV serostatus.

Material for sequencing was PBMCs. The sequence came from a man aged 55-75 years in good health and CMV-seropositive.

CDR3 sequence reads: CASSGGKDTGELFF. The CDR3 nucleotides read TGTGCCAGCAGCGGGGGGAAAGACACCGGGGAGCTGTTTTTT. The chain couples TRBV5-4 to TRBJ2-2; weak D call: TRBD2 (6 bases). Germline CDR1 is SGHNT and CDR2 is YYREEE (reference sequence). V dropped 4 bases and J dropped 3 bases, with 10 bases sitting between them. The CDR3 spans 14 residues. Complete variable domain (other parts from reference TRBV5-4 and TRBJ2-2): ETGVTQSPTHLIKTRGQQVTLRCSSQSGHNTVSWYQQALGQGPQFIFQYYREEENGRGNFPPRFSGLQFPNYSSELNVNALELDDSALYLCASSGGKDTGELFFGEGSRLTVL.